This is a list of T cell receptor beta chains from one sample in a study of control samples from healthy donors and cancer patients. Repertoires were generated with immunoSEQ multiplex PCR, while TCRdb's copy carries only in-frame clones and drops some. The sample records some 140,000 clones, approximately 96% being singletons. Sample: blood. These TCRs come from a man in his forties in good health. CDR3s include the opening cysteine and the closing phenylalanine or tryptophan. Fields, in order: J gene, clone size, V gene, CDR3 protein. Clone size is stated in some rows and not others, as once, few, many or a class when expanded.

J: TRBJ1-5; size: -; V: TRBV6-6; CDR3: CASTGLTSNQPQHF
J: TRBJ2-1; size: -; V: TRBV19; CDR3: CASSIGHNEQFF
J: TRBJ1-2; size: -; V: TRBV23-1; CDR3: CASSQSGGPNYGYTF
J: TRBJ2-5; size: -; V: TRBV11-2; CDR3: CASSSRGTLQETQYF
J: TRBJ1-2; size: -; V: TRBV5-1; CDR3: CASSFGAGPSYGYTF
J: TRBJ1-2; size: -; V: TRBV5-4; CDR3: CASSLPARRPVYTF
J: TRBJ1-3; size: -; V: TRBV2; CDR3: CASSGQSSGNTIYF
J: TRBJ2-2; size: -; V: TRBV19; CDR3: CASSMEKGGTGLTGELFF
J: TRBJ1-4; size: -; V: TRBV3-1/TRBV3-2; CDR3: CASSPSGGGQSNEKLFF
J: TRBJ1-3; size: once; V: TRBV5-6; CDR3: CASSLDVPGNTIYF
J: TRBJ1-2; size: -; V: TRBV27; CDR3: CASSLWAGQGASYTF
J: TRBJ2-7; size: -; V: TRBV28; CDR3: CASSTRVGTYEQYF
J: TRBJ1-4; size: -; V: TRBV19; CDR3: CASSPTRQGDEKLFF
J: TRBJ2-3; size: -; V: TRBV30; CDR3: CAWSVKRGGRADTQYF
J: TRBJ2-1; size: -; V: TRBV27; CDR3: CASSLRVGSYNEQFF
J: TRBJ1-3; size: -; V: TRBV3-1/TRBV3-2; CDR3: CASSQDPPGGGNTIYF
J: TRBJ1-1; size: -; V: TRBV12-3/TRBV12-4; CDR3: CASSPPREEAFF
J: TRBJ1-1; size: -; V: TRBV5-6; CDR3: CASSLLGEPNTEAFF
J: TRBJ2-7; size: -; V: TRBV6-5; CDR3: CASSFKQGAHEQYF
J: TRBJ1-2; size: -; V: TRBV10-2; CDR3: CASSVGTVRNYTF
J: TRBJ1-2; size: -; V: TRBV6-5; CDR3: CASSYGRQGGYGYTF
J: TRBJ1-2; size: -; V: TRBV6-5; CDR3: CASTTPPYGYTF
J: TRBJ2-2; size: -; V: TRBV14; CDR3: CASSRSGGDTGELFF
J: TRBJ1-1; size: -; V: TRBV28; CDR3: CASSLEREAFF
J: TRBJ1-4; size: -; V: TRBV18; CDR3: CASSRTRGSNEKLFF
J: TRBJ2-6; size: -; V: TRBV5-1; CDR3: CARRDRGYSGANVLTF
J: TRBJ1-1; size: once; V: TRBV11-2; CDR3: CASSFAGTQAFF
J: TRBJ1-4; size: once; V: TRBV28; CDR3: CASRSRRTGPNEKLFF
J: TRBJ2-2; size: -; V: TRBV5-4; CDR3: CASSLGQGGAGELFF
J: TRBJ2-1; size: -; V: TRBV6-2/TRBV6-3; CDR3: CASSYDRLAGGLLYDEQFF
J: TRBJ1-6; size: once; V: TRBV7-8; CDR3: CASSLPRGGNSPLHF
J: TRBJ1-6; size: once; V: TRBV5-1; CDR3: CASSLGSGGGNSPLHF
J: TRBJ1-3; size: -; V: TRBV5-4; CDR3: CASRGAGNTIYF
J: TRBJ1-5; size: -; V: TRBV19; CDR3: CASSRWDGTSNQPQHF
J: TRBJ1-2; size: -; V: TRBV7-9; CDR3: CASSPTGQGIYGYTF
J: TRBJ1-2; size: -; V: TRBV5-1; CDR3: CASGYQDYGYTF
J: TRBJ2-7; size: -; V: TRBV10-3; CDR3: CAISESTGGSDEQYF
J: TRBJ1-5; size: -; V: TRBV27; CDR3: CASSPRQSHQPQHF
J: TRBJ1-1; size: -; V: TRBV7-2; CDR3: CASSPRLETNTEAFF
J: TRBJ1-2; size: -; V: TRBV6-1; CDR3: CASSENTNYGYTF
J: TRBJ1-1; size: -; V: TRBV6-5; CDR3: CASSSTQGNTEAFF
J: TRBJ1-4; size: -; V: TRBV14; CDR3: CASSQGWGAREKLFF
J: TRBJ2-7; size: -; V: TRBV6-2/TRBV6-3; CDR3: CASSSGTGGSYEQYF
J: TRBJ1-3; size: -; V: TRBV4-3; CDR3: CASSQGTAGNTIYF
J: TRBJ1-1; size: -; V: TRBV12-3/TRBV12-4; CDR3: CASSRGRNTEAFF
J: TRBJ2-1; size: -; V: TRBV5-1; CDR3: CASSPTQGRGNNEQFF
J: TRBJ2-7; size: -; V: TRBV9; CDR3: CASSVSGNSYEQYF
J: TRBJ2-7; size: once; V: TRBV4-1; CDR3: CASSHGTGGSYEQYF